These 23 T cell receptor beta chains came from one sample sequenced in a study of shared clonotypes between healthy human individuals. In the naive CD8 group, cells lacked CD45RO and were positively selected for CCR7, so terminally differentiated effector memory CD45RA+ cells were left out. Clones were read by immunoSEQ multiplex PCR, and TCRdb kept only the in-frame ones, dropping some. The sample carries around 2,000,000 clones, 85% to 95% recorded once. Source material: naive CD8+ T cells from PBMCs. The receptors stem from a young man in good health. Some clones in this sample may be carry-over from other donors' samples.

The chain joins TRBV7-9 to TRBJ2-1; unclear D gene. Germline V gene data show CDR1 as SEHNR and CDR2 as FQNEAQ (reference sequence). The CDR3 consists of 18 residues. V was cut by 1 base and J by 5 bases, with 21 bases left in between. The CDR3 DNA reads TGTGCCAGCAGCTTAGATAGACTGGATACGTTCCGGAACAATGAGCAGTTCTTC. Its translation is CASSLDRLDTFRNNEQFF.

The chain couples TRBV19 to TRBJ1-2, with TRBD1 matching over 7 bases. The CDR3 totals 15 residues. Germline V lookup: CDR1 LNHDA, CDR2 SQIVND (reference sequence). The junction had 13 bases not matched to a gene; V was cut back by 4 bases and J by 8 bases. The CDR3 sequence is CASSRPGTAAWGYTF. DNA of the CDR3: TGTGCCAGTAGTAGACCCGGGACAGCAGCCTGGGGCTACACCTTC.

CDR3 loop: CASREVPGGDVTEAFF. DNA for the CDR3: TGTGCCAGCAGGGAGGTCCCCGGGGGGGATGTCACTGAAGCTTTCTTT. The chain joins TRBV27 to TRBJ1-1, with D tentatively TRBD1 (5 bases). Per germline, CDR1 MNHEY and CDR2 SMNVEV (reference sequence). This CDR3 is 16 amino acids long. Trimming cost V 6 bases and J 4 bases, with 21 bases left between them.

A note on this clone: Other DNA variants within this sample encode the same CDR3. The V call is TRBV7-9, the J call TRBJ2-7; 11 nucleotides match TRBD2. Trimming cost V 5 bases and J 6 bases; bases outside gene matches: 6. Germline CDR1 and CDR2: SEHNR and FQNEAQ (reference sequence). The CDR3 length is 14 residues. DNA of the CDR3: TGTGCCAGCAGCCCCGGACTAGCGGGTGGCGAGCAGTACTTC. The encoded protein is CASSPGLAGGEQYF.

The sample holds one count of this clone. The J gene is TRBJ1-4, the V gene TRBV7-2; no clear D. V lost 1 base, J lost 8 bases, and 23 bases lay in between. The V gene's germline CDR1 is SGHTA and CDR2 FQGNSA. This CDR3 comprises 18 residues. The CDR3 loop reads CASSLDRSLAISAEKLFF. CDR3 DNA: TGTGCCAGCAGCTTAGACCGAAGCCTGGCCATATCAGCGGAAAAACTGTTTTTT.

The CDR3 DNA follows: TGTGCCAGCTCTCCGTGGGTGTCGCAGCCCCAGCATTTT. Residues: CASSPWVSQPQHF. The chain links TRBV6-1 to TRBJ1-5; D is ambiguous. The ends were cut back, 8 bases at V and 7 bases at J, with 15 bases in the middle. CDR1 MNHNS and CDR2 SASEGT come from the germline V gene. The CDR3 totals 13 residues.

The gene calls are TRBV9 and TRBJ1-4; D is unclear. Germline V gene lookup returns CDR1 SGDLS and CDR2 YYNGEE. This CDR3 contains 17 residues. Trimming left V 2 bases short and J 3 bases short, with 17 bases between. The CDR3 DNA sequence: TGTGCCAGCAGCGTCGGACTATACGGAGGATCTAATGAAAAACTGTTTTTT. This codes for CASSVGLYGGSNEKLFF.

The genes are TRBV7-6 and TRBJ2-7, with D unclear. The length of the CDR3 is 15 residues. V was clipped by 2 bases and J by 1 base, with 12 bases between them. In germline, CDR1 is SGHVS, CDR2 FNYEAQ. The CDR3 sequence: CASSLTAAGSYEQYF. The DNA of the CDR3 is TGTGCCAGCAGCTTAACGGCAGCTGGGTCCTACGAGCAGTACTTC. The variable domain in full, completed from reference TRBV7-6 and TRBJ2-7, reads GAGVSQSPRYKVTKRGQDVALRCDPISGHVSLYWYRQALGQGPEFLTYFNYEAQQDKSGLPNDRFSAERPEGSISTLTIQRTEQRDSAMYRCASSLTAAGSYEQYFGPGTRLTVT.

V gene TRBV7-9 combines with J gene TRBJ2-3, with 7 bases lining up with TRBD1. The CDR3 is 16 amino acids. Germline assignment: CDR1 SEHNR and CDR2 FQNEAQ (reference sequence). V gave up 5 bases and J gave up 4 bases; unmatched junction bases: 12. In nucleotides, the CDR3 is TGTGCCAGCAGCAAAGAAGGGACAGCGCCACCAGATACGCAGTATTTT. The encoded protein is CASSKEGTAPPDTQYF.

The V gene is TRBV27, the J gene TRBJ2-7, with D unclear. The germline gives CDR1 MNHEY, CDR2 SMNVEV (reference sequence). The CDR3 totals 15 residues. V dropped 2 bases and J dropped 0 bases, with 11 bases sitting between them. The CDR3 is CASSLRQALSYEQYF. DNA of the CDR3: TGTGCCAGCAGTTTACGCCAGGCCCTCTCCTACGAGCAGTACTTC.

This chain joins TRBV2 and TRBJ2-7; D may be TRBD2 (6 bases). CDR1 and CDR2 from the germline V gene are SNHLY and FYNNEI. The CDR3 sequence is 13 residues long. V lost 10 bases, J lost 2 bases, and 15 bases lay in between. The CDR3 loop reads CATGTSRAYEQYF. The CDR3 bases are TGTGCCACCGGGACTTCAAGAGCCTACGAGCAGTACTTC.

The chain couples TRBV27 to TRBJ2-7; possible D gene TRBD1, 6 bases. Germline CDR1 reads MNHEY; CDR2 reads SMNVEV (reference sequence). This CDR3 has 16 residues. V lost 5 bases to trimming and J lost 4 bases, with 21 bases between them. Here the CDR3 DNA reads TGTGCCAGCAGTCCCAGCGCCGGACAGATGCCTTACGAGCAGTACTTC. This codes for CASSPSAGQMPYEQYF.

The chain employs TRBV7-6 and TRBJ1-2; 8 positions agree with TRBD1. The CDR3 runs to 16 residues. Germline loops: CDR1 SGHVS, CDR2 FNYEAQ. J gave up 6 bases and V 3 bases, and 12 bases lay outside the gene matches. The CDR3 loop reads CASSFSVGQGDHGYTF. The CDR3 region has the DNA TGTGCCAGCAGCTTTAGTGTCGGACAGGGAGACCATGGCTACACCTTC.

This clone has only one observation. CDR3 nucleotide sequence: TGTGCCAGCAGCGCTAACGTGGCAGACTACGAGCAGTACTTC. It encodes CASSANVADYEQYF. The chain uses TRBV9 and TRBJ2-7; D is unclear. The germline V gene encodes CDR1 SGDLS and CDR2 YYNGEE. This CDR3 contains 14 residues. V shed 3 bases and J shed 3 bases, with 13 bases lying between them. Full variable domain (missing parts from reference TRBV9 and TRBJ2-7): DSGVTQTPKHLITATGQRVTLRCSPRSGDLSVYWYQQSLDQGLQFLIQYYNGEERAKGNILERFSAQQFPDLHSELNLSSLELGDSALYFCASSANVADYEQYFGPGTRLTVT.

The chain recombines TRBV23-1 with TRBJ1-2, with no clear D. TRBV23-1 is labeled an ORF, and its function is uncertain. The CDR3 extends over 15 amino acids. V gave up 7 bases and J gave up 4 bases, with 19 bases separating them. CDR3: CASNRRWRRCYGYTF. The DNA of the CDR3 is TGCGCCAGCAACCGGCGGTGGAGGCGGTGCTATGGCTACACCTTC.

Comment on this clone: The sample contains more than one DNA sequence encoding this CDR3. The V call is TRBV14, the J call TRBJ2-7, with 11 bases that match TRBD2. With 4 bases clipped from V and 2 bases from J, the junction kept 4 bases outside the gene matches. Germline V gives CDR1 SGHDN, CDR2 FVKESK. This CDR3 spans 15 amino acids. CDR3 region: CASSLSSGRAYEQYF. CDR3 DNA sequence: TGTGCCAGCAGCCTAAGTAGCGGGAGGGCCTACGAGCAGTACTTC.

On this clone: Other DNA sequences in this sample translate to the same CDR3. The J gene is TRBJ2-1, the V gene TRBV28; 14 positions agree with TRBD2. V shed 5 bases and J 6 bases; nucleotides not matched to a gene: 3. The CDR3 is made up of 15 amino acids. CDR1 and CDR2 (germline): MDHEN, SYDVKM. DNA of the CDR3: TGTGCCAGCAGTCTCGGGACTAGCGGGAGCAATGAGCAGTTCTTC. Translation gives CASSLGTSGSNEQFF.

CDR3 sequence (DNA): TGTGCCAGCACCCTTGATTCAGATACGCAGTATTTT. It yields the protein CASTLDSDTQYF. The chain recombines TRBV7-9 with TRBJ2-3, with D hard to call. V lost 7 bases to trimming and J lost 4 bases, with 9 bases between them. This CDR3 has 12 amino acids. Germline V CDR1 and CDR2: SEHNR, FQNEAQ (reference sequence). Full variable domain (remainder filled in from reference TRBV7-9 and TRBJ2-3): DTGVSQNPRHKITKRGQNVTFRCDPISEHNRLYWYRQTLGQGPEFLTYFQNEAQLEKSRLLSDRFSAERPKGSFSTLEIQRTEQGDSAMYLCASTLDSDTQYFGPGTRLTVL.

The rearrangement uses TRBV4-1 and TRBJ2-7, with 7 bases identical to TRBD2. V gave up 10 bases and J gave up 2 bases; unmatched junction bases: 8. The CDR3 has 13 residues. The germline V gene has CDR1 MGHRA and CDR2 YSYEKL. The CDR3 DNA reads as TGCGCCACGGGCGGCGGGGGTGCCTACGAGCAGTACTTC. Its translation is CATGGGGAYEQYF.

This rearrangement joins TRBV30 to TRBJ2-7, with D possibly matching TRBD1 (5 bases). V was pared by 1 base and J by 7 bases, with 11 bases between. Germline CDR1 and CDR2: GTSNPN and SVGIG (reference sequence). The CDR3 contains 12 residues. CDR3 bases: TGTGCCTGGAGTGATAGGGGATCAGAGCAGTACTTC. Protein product: CAWSDRGSEQYF.

This chain joins TRBV19 and TRBJ1-1; the D gene is possibly TRBD1 (5 bases). Looked up from germline, CDR1 is LNHDA and CDR2 is SQIVND (reference sequence). V lost 7 bases, J lost 8 bases, and 23 bases lay in between. This CDR3 is 15 amino acids long. CDR3 bases: TGTGCCAGTAAAAATTGGCGGGGACCGGAACCAGAAGCTTTCTTT. Translating gives CASKNWRGPEPEAFF.

The CDR3 DNA reads as TGCGCCAGCAGCCAAGCCTTGACCCTAGCGGGGGGTCCCCAGTACTTC. As protein: CASSQALTLAGGPQYF. The chain combines TRBV4-1 with TRBJ2-5, with TRBD2 identical over 11 bases. The CDR3 is 16 amino acids. Germline V gene data show CDR1 as MGHRA and CDR2 as YSYEKL. Unmatched junction bases numbered 10, after V lost 1 base and J lost 9 bases.

This clone was seen once. This sequence joins TRBV5-1 and TRBJ1-2, with a tentative D call TRBD1 (6 bases). Germline CDR1 SGHRS, CDR2 YFSETQ. This CDR3 has 17 residues. V dropped 4 bases and J dropped 1 base, with 20 bases sitting between them. CDR3 protein: CASSTSGARISNYGYTF. CDR3 bases: TGCGCCAGCAGCACGTCAGGGGCAAGGATCAGTAACTATGGCTACACCTTC.